The 21 T cell receptor beta chains reported below all come from one sample, sequenced in a study of blood T cell repertoires in COVID-19. Sequencing was performed with immunoSEQ multiplex PCR; in TCRdb, only in-frame clones are kept and a portion is missing. The data contain tens of thousands of clones, 88% of them singletons. The sequenced sample was peripheral blood. These receptors were taken from an elderly man with acute or convalescent COVID-19.

The CDR3 DNA is TGCGCCAGCAGCCAAGACTGGCAGGGGAACCAGCCCCAGCATTTT. Its translation: CASSQDWQGNQPQHF. The gene calls are TRBV4-3 and TRBJ1-5, with D possibly TRBD1 on 6 matching bases. V was shortened by 0 bases and J by 7 bases, with 13 bases between the two germline ends. Germline CDR1 is LGHNA and CDR2 is YSLEER. The CDR3 has 15 amino acids.

V gene TRBV6-2 or TRBV6-3 combines with J gene TRBJ1-1, with TRBD1 matching 8 bases. Germline V lookup: CDR1 MNHEY, CDR2 SVGEGT. Germline trimming cut 6 bases from V and 3 bases from J; bases unmatched to any gene: 3. The CDR3 totals 13 residues. The CDR3 region has the DNA TGTGCCAGCAGCAGGGGGCTCGACACTGAAGCTTTCTTT. This gives the protein CASSRGLDTEAFF.

The chain carries TRBV5-8 and TRBJ1-2, with 8 bases fitting TRBD1. V lost 4 bases to trimming and J lost 2 bases; unmatched junction nucleotides: 7. The CDR3 runs 15 residues. Germline V gives CDR1 SGHTS, CDR2 YDEGEE. The CDR3: CASSLNRDRNYGYTF. In DNA, the CDR3 is TGTGCCAGCAGCCTTAACCGGGACAGGAACTATGGCTACACCTTC.

The genes are TRBV19 and TRBJ2-3, with a possible D match to TRBD1 (5 bases). The CDR3 has 14 residues. The germline V gene encodes CDR1 LNHDA and CDR2 SQIVND (reference sequence). V lost 6 bases and J 1 base, leaving 11 bases between the germline ends. The CDR3 here is CASSHQGGTDTQYF. The CDR3 region has the DNA TGTGCCAGTAGCCATCAAGGGGGCACAGATACGCAGTATTTT.

V gene TRBV25-1 combines with J gene TRBJ1-3; D might be TRBD1 (5 bases). V dropped 6 bases and J dropped 6 bases, with 18 bases sitting between them. The germline gives CDR1 MGHDK, CDR2 SYGVNS. The CDR3 sequence is 15 residues long. In DNA, the CDR3 is TGTGCCAGCAGGGGGGAAGGAGGGCCTGAAAACACCATATATTTT. This codes for CASRGEGGPENTIYF.

The V call is TRBV5-8, the J call TRBJ2-1; 7 nucleotides align to TRBD1. The CDR3 loop spans 16 amino acids. The germline gives CDR1 SGHTS, CDR2 YDEGEE. V was clipped by 0 bases and J by 3 bases; unmatched bases: 6. CDR3 sequence (DNA): TGTGCCAGCAGCTTGGCCGGACAGGCCTACTACAATGAGCAGTTCTTC. Translation gives CASSLAGQAYYNEQFF.

The V and J genes are TRBV2 and TRBJ1-2, with 10 positions matching TRBD1. Unmatched junction bases numbered 7, after V lost 2 bases and J lost 4 bases. This CDR3 is 16 amino acids long. Germline V gene lookup returns CDR1 SNHLY and CDR2 FYNNEI. The CDR3 DNA reads TGTGCCAGCAGTGAAAGGGGGACAGGGGTGCTCTATGGCTACACCTTC. This sequence encodes CASSERGTGVLYGYTF.

This clone was counted between two and nine times. This chain connects TRBV5-4 to TRBJ1-4, with D possibly matching TRBD1 (5 bases). Germline V gives CDR1 SGHNT, CDR2 YYREEE (reference sequence). V was pared by 4 bases and J by 4 bases, with 11 bases between. There are 14 residues in the CDR3. The CDR3 sequence is CASSEGLYNEKLFF. The CDR3 DNA reads as TGTGCCAGCAGCGAGGGACTGTATAATGAAAAACTGTTTTTT.

This clone was seen once. The J gene is TRBJ1-3, the V gene TRBV28; TRBD1 might be the D (6 bases). Germline values: CDR1 MDHEN, CDR2 SYDVKM. The CDR3 loop spans 16 amino acids. V lost 1 base and J lost 0, with 10 bases in between. The chain's CDR3 is CASSLYGQSSGNTIYF. In nucleotides, the CDR3 is TGTGCCAGCAGTTTATATGGACAGAGCTCTGGAAACACCATATATTTT. Variable domain in full (rest from reference TRBV28 and TRBJ1-3): DVKVTQSSRYLVKRTGEKVFLECVQDMDHENMFWYRQDPGLGLRLIYFSYDVKMKEKGDIPEGYSVSREKKERFSLILESASTNQTSMYLCASSLYGQSSGNTIYFGEGSWLTVV.

The gene calls are TRBV6-4 and TRBJ2-1, with D possibly matching TRBD2 (7 bases). The CDR3 runs to 14 residues. CDR1 is MRHNA, CDR2 SNTAGT, per germline. Deletions cut 3 bases from V and 7 bases from J, with 13 bases between. This CDR3 is CASSEGGRGNEQFF. The CDR3 coding sequence is TGTGCCAGCAGTGAGGGGGGGCGAGGGAATGAGCAGTTCTTC.

The chain couples TRBV5-5 to TRBJ1-1, with TRBD1 identical over 7 bases. Germline values: CDR1 SGHKS, CDR2 YYEKEE (reference sequence). The V gene end was trimmed by 4 bases and the J gene end by 11 bases; junction bases not matched to a gene: 11. There are 13 residues in the CDR3. The CDR3 sequence: CASSRGQLMGAFF. The CDR3 DNA sequence: TGTGCCAGCAGCCGGGGACAGCTTATGGGGGCTTTCTTT.

The chain combines TRBV7-2 with TRBJ1-4, with TRBD1 matching 12 bases. CDR1 and CDR2 from the germline V gene are SGHTA and FQGNSA. The length of the CDR3 is 16 residues. J was trimmed by 3 bases and V by 4 bases; bases with no gene match: 3. CDR3 amino acids: CASSWGQGAANEKLFF. The DNA for the CDR3 is TGTGCCAGCAGCTGGGGACAGGGGGCGGCTAATGAAAAACTGTTTTTT.

This sequence joins TRBV11-1 and TRBJ2-5; D may be TRBD2 (5 bases). V shed 5 bases and J shed 5 bases, with 9 bases lying between them. The length of the CDR3 is 12 residues. Germline V lookup: CDR1 SGHAT, CDR2 FQDESV (reference sequence). Here the CDR3 reads CASSTEGETQYF. CDR3 DNA sequence: TGTGCCAGCAGCACAGAGGGCGAGACCCAGTACTTC.

V usage is TRBV10-2 and J usage is TRBJ2-7; no clear D gene. The CDR3 contains 12 residues. Trimming took off 3 bases at V and 2 bases at J, with 5 bases between the two ends. Germline CDR1 and CDR2: WSHSY and SAAADI. The CDR3 coding sequence is TGCGCCAGCAGTGATAGCCCCTACGAGCAGTACTTC. Amino acid sequence: CASSDSPYEQYF.

The chain is built from TRBV2 and TRBJ2-2, with D hard to call. This CDR3 contains 13 residues. V gave up 4 bases and J gave up 3 bases, with 6 bases separating them. CDR1 is SNHLY, CDR2 FYNNEI, per germline. For the CDR3, the DNA is TGTGCCAGCAGTGGACTCTACACCGGGGAGCTGTTTTTT. As protein: CASSGLYTGELFF. Supplemented by reference TRBV2 and TRBJ2-2, the full variable domain reads EPEVTQTPSHQVTQMGQEVILRCVPISNHLYFYWYRQILGQKVEFLVSFYNNEISEKSEIFDDQFSVERPDGSNFTLKIRSTKLEDSAMYFCASSGLYTGELFFGEGSRLTVL.

V and J are TRBV23-1 and TRBJ2-3; 11 nucleotides line up with TRBD2. Being an ORF, TRBV23-1 has a function that is uncertain. The CDR3 covers 18 residues. J lost 0 bases, V lost 4 bases, and 9 bases had no gene match. The CDR3 DNA reads as TGCGCCAGCAGTCGAACTAGCGGGAGTATGTCAAGCACAGATACGCAGTATTTT. Its translation is CASSRTSGSMSSTDTQYF.

The gene calls are TRBV7-2 and TRBJ1-5; weak D call: TRBD1 (6 bases). Between the trimmed V and J ends, which lost 2 bases and 0 bases, there was a span of 8 bases. The germline CDR1 and CDR2 sequences are SGHTA and FQGNSA. The CDR3 is 15 residues long. The CDR3: CASSLQGNSNQPQHF. The CDR3 DNA follows: TGTGCCAGCAGCTTACAGGGGAATAGCAATCAGCCCCAGCATTTT.

The chain uses TRBV4-3 and TRBJ2-3, with TRBD2 matching 7 bases. This CDR3 is built from 15 residues. V lost 3 bases, J lost 1 base, and 4 bases stayed unmatched. Germline lookup yields CDR1 LGHNA and CDR2 YSLEER. CDR3 region: CASSQETSGTDTQYF. As DNA, the CDR3 is TGCGCCAGCAGCCAGGAAACTAGCGGCACAGATACGCAGTATTTT.

This rearrangement joins TRBV7-2 to TRBJ2-1, with 11 bases lining up with TRBD1. The CDR3 is made up of 16 amino acids. Germline-derived CDR1 and CDR2 are SGHTA and FQGNSA. The junction had 6 bases not matched to a gene; V was cut back by 4 bases and J by 4 bases. CDR3 nucleotides: TGTGCCAGCAGCTCCCCGGACAGGGGGCTTTACAATGAGCAGTTCTTC. Amino acid sequence: CASSSPDRGLYNEQFF. The full variable domain, rest sourced from reference TRBV7-2 and TRBJ2-1, is GAGVSQSPSNKVTEKGKDVELRCDPISGHTALYWYRQSLGQGLEFLIYFQGNSAPDKSGLPSDRFSAERTGGSVSTLTIQRTQQEDSAVYLCASSSPDRGLYNEQFFGPGTRLTVL.

A note on this clone: One end of the junction fails to match germline, which may point to a read error. The V gene is TRBV12-3 or TRBV12-4, the J gene TRBJ2-5; 12 bases align to TRBD2. The CDR3 totals 13 residues. The CDR3 region has the DNA TGTGCCAGCACCCCGGGACTAGCGGGTCGGGTAGACTTC. This gives the protein CASTPGLAGRVDF.

J is TRBJ1-1 and V is TRBV3-1 (or the pseudogene TRBV3-2); D gene uncertain. Trimming stripped 3 bases from V and 8 bases from J, with 16 bases between. The germline V gene encodes CDR1 LGHDT and CDR2 YNNKEL (reference sequence). The CDR3 is 14 residues long. The CDR3 DNA reads TGTGCCAGCAGCCATCGTGGCGTCGAGAGGGAAGCTTTCTTT. As protein: CASSHRGVEREAFF.